These 21 T cell receptor beta chains originate from one sample sequenced in a study of T-cell memory formation after mild COVID-19. Using its own MiXCR run on the 5' RACE reads, TCRdb lists one record per CDR3 protein. The repertoire includes a few hundred thousand distinct CDR3 sequences, 14% of them detected once, and under 25% sits in the top ten. Material for sequencing was PBMCs or a T cell subset sorted from them (not recorded which). These receptor sequences come from a man in his late teens or twenties who had mild COVID-19 (a few samples of this study predate the infection). Cell type and time point are not known.

This chain connects TRBV5-1 to TRBJ2-5, with D possibly being TRBD2 (7 bases). Germline loops: CDR1 SGHRS, CDR2 YFSETQ. The germline V and J ends were trimmed by 0 bases and 7 bases, with 13 bases remaining between them. The CDR3 totals 14 residues. The CDR3 DNA reads TGCGCCAGCAGCTTGGAAGGGGGGGCGGTGACCCAGTACTTC. It yields the protein CASSLEGGAVTQYF.

Only a few counts were recorded for this clonotype. This sequence joins TRBV7-2 and TRBJ2-1; 9 bases are shared with TRBD1. The V gene end was trimmed by 5 bases and the J gene end by 5 bases; junction bases not matched to a gene: 10. Germline V gene data show CDR1 as SGHTA and CDR2 as FQGNSA. The CDR3 sequence is 16 residues long. This CDR3 is CASSRAGTGLHNEQFF. The CDR3 DNA sequence: TGTGCCAGCAGCCGAGCCGGGACAGGGCTCCACAATGAGCAGTTCTTC.

This clonotype was counted many times. The rearrangement links TRBV7-9 to TRBJ1-2, with unresolved D. Germline loops: CDR1 SEHNR, CDR2 FQNEAQ (reference sequence). The CDR3 totals 14 residues. V shed 1 base and J shed 3 bases, with 9 bases lying between them. CDR3 coding DNA: TGTGCCAGCAGCTTAGAGGCAGCAGACTATGGCTACACCTTC. Translating it yields CASSLEAADYGYTF.

This clonotype occurred a few times. The J gene is TRBJ1-1, the V gene TRBV6-4; D remains unclear. In germline, CDR1 is MRHNA, CDR2 SNTAGT. The ends were cut back, 4 bases at V and 8 bases at J, with 2 bases in the middle. The CDR3 sequence is 9 residues long. The CDR3 region is CASSAEAFF. For the CDR3, the DNA is TGTGCCAGCAGTGCCGAAGCTTTCTTT.

This clonotype has more than one count but fewer than ten. The chain has TRBV7-2 and TRBJ2-1, with 7 bases that match TRBD1. Germline CDR1 reads SGHTA; CDR2 reads FQGNSA. The CDR3 is 16 residues long. The ends lost 2 bases at V and 9 bases at J; junction bases unmatched: 13. CDR3 sequence reads: CASSLLQGHRGTEQFF. The CDR3 nucleotides read TGTGCCAGCAGCTTATTACAGGGGCATCGAGGTACTGAGCAGTTCTTC.

This clonotype has a handful of counts. In nucleotides, the CDR3 is TGTGCCAGCAGCTTACACCTGGGGGGGCCCCAGCATTTT. Translating gives CASSLHLGGPQHF. The rearrangement joins TRBV7-9 to TRBJ1-5; possible D gene TRBD1, 5 bases. The CDR3 loop spans 13 amino acids. CDR1 is SEHNR and CDR2 is FQNEAQ in the germline V gene (reference sequence). With 2 bases removed from V and 9 bases from J, the gap between germline ends came to 11 bases. The full variable domain, rest sourced from reference TRBV7-9 and TRBJ1-5, is DTGVSQNPRHKITKRGQNVTFRCDPISEHNRLYWYRQTLGQGPEFLTYFQNEAQLEKSRLLSDRFSAERPKGSFSTLEIQRTEQGDSAMYLCASSLHLGGPQHFGDGTRLSIL.

This clonotype turned up a few times. The chain has TRBV6-6 and TRBJ2-7; 10 bases are a match to TRBD1. The ends lost 5 bases at V and 3 bases at J; junction bases unmatched: 7. The CDR3 contains 15 residues. Germline CDR1 and CDR2: MNHNY and SVGAGI (reference sequence). CDR3 nucleotides: TGTGCCAGCAGTCCATCCCGGGACAGGGGCTACGAGCAGTACTTC. This encodes CASSPSRDRGYEQYF.

The rearrangement joins TRBV6-6 to TRBJ2-1, with D perhaps matching TRBD2 (5 bases). This CDR3 contains 15 residues. Trimming took off 2 bases at V and 7 bases at J, with 15 bases between the two ends. In germline, CDR1 is MNHNY, CDR2 SVGAGI (reference sequence). This chain's CDR3 is CASSYDKGVRNEQFF. Written as DNA, the CDR3 is TGTGCCAGCAGTTACGACAAGGGAGTCCGGAATGAGCAGTTCTTC.

This clonotype showed up just a few times. The chain carries TRBV6-2 or TRBV6-3 and TRBJ2-1, with 7 bases matching TRBD2. Germline-derived CDR1 and CDR2 are MNHEY and SVGEGT. The CDR3 totals 13 residues. V gave up 6 bases and J gave up 7 bases; unmatched junction bases: 6. CDR3 sequence (DNA): TGTGCCAGCAGCCGGACTAGTGAGAATGAGCAGTTCTTC. Its protein product is CASSRTSENEQFF.

This clonotype was seen only a few times. V gene TRBV10-3 combines with J gene TRBJ2-7; possible D gene TRBD1, 6 bases. Trimming took off 10 bases at V and 7 bases at J, with 14 bases between the two ends. The CDR3 is made up of 11 amino acids. The germline CDR1 and CDR2 sequences are ENHRY and SYGVKD. As DNA, the CDR3 is TGTGCCACTGAACAGGGTCAGGAGCAGTACTTC. It codes for CATEQGQEQYF.

This chain links TRBV18 with TRBJ1-5; no definite D call. CDR3 length: 13 amino acids. The germline gives CDR1 KGHSH, CDR2 LQKENI. Trimming removed 5 bases at V and 5 bases at J, with 10 bases between. Written as DNA, the CDR3 is TGTGCCAGCTCAAATGGATGGGATCAGCCCCAGCATTTT. Encoded protein: CASSNGWDQPQHF. Drawing the rest from reference TRBV18 and TRBJ1-5, the complete variable domain is NAGVMQNPRHLVRRRGQEARLRCSPMKGHSHVYWYRQLPEEGLKFMVYLQKENIIDESGMPKERFSAEFPKEGPSILRIQQVVRGDSAAYFCASSNGWDQPQHFGDGTRLSIL.

In this sample, this clonotype turned up a few times. The J gene is TRBJ2-3, the V gene TRBV10-3; TRBD2 matches at 7 bases. CDR1 is ENHRY, CDR2 SYGVKD, per germline. This CDR3 spans 12 amino acids. V was clipped by 11 bases and J by 4 bases; unmatched bases: 6. CDR3 protein: CASRGEPDTQYF. For the CDR3, the DNA is TGTGCCTCACGGGGGGAGCCAGATACGCAGTATTTT.

This rearrangement joins TRBV5-6 to TRBJ2-7, with D possibly matching TRBD1 (6 bases). Per germline, CDR1 SGHDT and CDR2 YYEEEE. The V and J ends lost 4 bases and 0 bases respectively, with 11 bases between them. The CDR3 length is 14 residues. The DNA of the CDR3 is TGTGCCAGCAGCCAAAGGGACACCTCCTACGAGCAGTACTTC. This sequence encodes CASSQRDTSYEQYF.

A few counts support this clonotype. The chain has TRBV18 and TRBJ1-1; unclear D gene. Looked up from germline, CDR1 is KGHSH and CDR2 is LQKENI. The CDR3 spans 15 residues. Trimming left V 0 bases short and J 4 bases short, with 12 bases between. In nucleotides, the CDR3 is TGTGCCAGCTCACCACCGGTCGGTCCTGGCACTGAAGCTTTCTTT. Its translation: CASSPPVGPGTEAFF.

The chain links TRBV29-1 to TRBJ2-1; D ambiguous. Germline CDR1 SQVTM, CDR2 ANQGSEA. The V and J ends lost 0 bases and 10 bases respectively, with 13 bases between them. This CDR3 spans 13 amino acids. The CDR3 coding sequence is TGCAGCGTTGAAGACGATCAGAGATCAGAGCAGTTCTTC. Translating it yields CSVEDDQRSEQFF.

The V call is TRBV6-2 or TRBV6-3, the J call TRBJ2-1; 7 positions agree with TRBD2. The CDR3 consists of 13 residues. Per germline, CDR1 MNHEY and CDR2 SVGEGT. V shed 4 bases, J shed 10 bases, and the junction held 7 bases outside the gene matches. CDR3 residues: CASSWGRVAEQFF. The CDR3 DNA reads TGTGCCAGCAGTTGGGGGAGGGTAGCGGAGCAGTTCTTC.

This chain links TRBV4-1 with TRBJ2-1, with D perhaps matching TRBD2 (5 bases). The CDR3 contains 12 residues. The germline V gene has CDR1 MGHRA and CDR2 YSYEKL. The V end was cut by 3 bases, the J end by 10 bases, with 10 bases between. The CDR3 region is CASSQNSVEQFF. In DNA, the CDR3 is TGCGCCAGCAGCCAGAATAGCGTAGAGCAGTTCTTC.

This clonotype was seen more than once but under ten times. The gene calls are TRBV20-1 and TRBJ1-5; no firm D call. V was pared by 3 bases and J by 6 bases, with 12 bases between. The CDR3 has 13 residues. In germline, CDR1 is DFQATT, CDR2 SNEGSKA (reference sequence). The chain's CDR3 is CSASPGNVQPQHF. The CDR3 region has the DNA TGCAGTGCTAGCCCCGGAAATGTTCAGCCCCAGCATTTT.

This chain uses TRBV4-3 with TRBJ1-4; the D gene is possibly TRBD1 (5 bases). Germline V CDR1 and CDR2: LGHNA, YSLEER. This CDR3 is 17 amino acids long. The V end lost 4 bases, the J end lost 0 bases, and 15 bases lay between the germline ends. The DNA for the CDR3 is TGCGCCAGCAGCCGGACACCGGAACTTGCAACTAATGAAAAACTGTTTTTT. Residues: CASSRTPELATNEKLFF.

The rearrangement uses TRBV12-3 or TRBV12-4 and TRBJ2-3; 7 positions agree with TRBD2. V dropped 6 bases and J dropped 0; count of bases not matched to a gene: 3. The length of the CDR3 is 14 residues. The CDR3 region is CASRAGVSTDTQYF. In DNA, the CDR3 is TGTGCCAGCAGGGCGGGGGTGAGCACAGATACGCAGTATTTT.

This clonotype was seen ten or more times. V is TRBV2 and J is TRBJ1-2; no definite D call. V lost 0 bases to trimming and J lost 0 bases, with 5 bases between them. The CDR3 covers 14 residues. CDR1 and CDR2 from the germline V gene are SNHLY and FYNNEI. DNA of the CDR3: TGTGCCAGCAGTGAAGCCCCAGCTAACTATGGCTACACCTTC. Protein: CASSEAPANYGYTF. Based on the CDR3 plus reference TRBV2 and TRBJ1-2, the full variable domain is EPEVTQTPSHQVTQMGQEVILRCVPISNHLYFYWYRQILGQKVEFLVSFYNNEISEKSEIFDDQFSVERPDGSNFTLKIRSTKLEDSAMYFCASSEAPANYGYTFGSGTRLTVV.